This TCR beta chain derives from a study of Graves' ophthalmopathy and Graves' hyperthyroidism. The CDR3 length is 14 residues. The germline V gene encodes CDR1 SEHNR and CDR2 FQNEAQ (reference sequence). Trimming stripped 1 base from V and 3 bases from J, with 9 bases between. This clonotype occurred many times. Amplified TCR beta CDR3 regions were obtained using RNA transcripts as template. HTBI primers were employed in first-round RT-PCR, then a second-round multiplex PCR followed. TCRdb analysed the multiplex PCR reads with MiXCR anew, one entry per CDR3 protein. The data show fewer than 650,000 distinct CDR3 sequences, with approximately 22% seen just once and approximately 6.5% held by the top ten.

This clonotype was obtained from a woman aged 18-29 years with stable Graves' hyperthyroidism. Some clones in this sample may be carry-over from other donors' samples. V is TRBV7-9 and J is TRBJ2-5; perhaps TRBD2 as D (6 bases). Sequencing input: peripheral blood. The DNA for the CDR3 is TGTGCCAGCAGCTTAGTATCGGGGGAAGAGACCCAGTACTTC. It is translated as CASSLVSGEETQYF.